This T cell receptor (beta chain) was sequenced during a study of T cell repertoires in ileal Crohn's disease. The wider study: Median disease duration was approximately eight years; 35% smoked at surgery. The study's findings and limits: Compared with CD4 T cells, sorted CD8 cells carried more expanded clones.

CDR3 length: 17 amino acids. CDR1 SGHTS and CDR2 YDEGEE come from the germline V gene. Sequencing used immunoSEQ multiplex PCR; TCRdb keeps in-frame clones, though not all of them. The sample records approximately 11,000 clones, 79% being singletons. The time point here: neoterminal ileum biopsy at postoperative endoscopy, about 6 months after surgery. With regard to this clone: Its antigen is undetermined. At one boundary the junction diverges from the germline segment, which might be a read error.

The clonotype originates from an adult with Crohn's disease. The sample was ileal tissue. This chain connects TRBV5-8 to TRBJ1-5; 8 nucleotides agree with TRBD1. The CDR3 DNA sequence: TGTGCCAGCAGATTGGGTAGAGGACAGGGACTTAATCAGCCCCAGCATTTT. This translates into CASRLGRGQGLNQPQHF.